Shown below are 9 T cell receptor beta chains from a single sample sequenced in a study of CD8+ T cells in alopecia areata. It was cDNA, reverse transcribed from extracted RNA, that served as the sequencing template. Method: immunoSEQ multiplex PCR; TCRdb's copy keeps in-frame clones and lacks some. The data contain about 140,000 clones, approximately 60% of them singletons. The sequencing sample was made of CD4+ T cells sorted from blood. The receptors were gathered from a human donor in good health.

This chain links TRBV30 with TRBJ1-6; D is unclear. The V end was cut by 4 bases, the J end by 6 bases, with 13 bases between. CDR1 GTSNPN and CDR2 SVGIG come from the germline V gene (reference sequence). The CDR3 is made up of 14 amino acids. The CDR3, as DNA: TGTGCCTGGACGTTCGAGGGCCCTAATTCACCCCTCCACTTT. It codes for CAWTFEGPNSPLHF.

The rearrangement uses TRBV4-2 and TRBJ2-7; 14 bases fit TRBD2. CDR1 and CDR2 from the germline V gene are LGHNA and YNFKEQ. Germline trimming cut 1 base from V and 7 bases from J; bases unmatched to any gene: 6. The CDR3 extends over 16 amino acids. In DNA, the CDR3 is TGTGCCAGCAGCCAAGGGACTAGCGGGAGGCTGTGGGAGCAGTACTTC. It encodes CASSQGTSGRLWEQYF.

Here the CDR3 reads CAWGTSGRSAEQFF. CDR3 in DNA: TGTGCCTGGGGAACTAGCGGGAGGTCTGCTGAGCAGTTCTTC. The V call is TRBV30, the J call TRBJ2-1; 12 bases align to TRBD2. CDR3 length equals 14 residues. Per germline, CDR1 GTSNPN and CDR2 SVGIG (reference sequence). Unmatched junction bases numbered 8, after V lost 5 bases and J lost 9 bases. Combining the CDR3 with reference TRBV30 and TRBJ2-1 gives the whole variable domain SQTIHQWPATLVQPVGSPLSLECTVEGTSNPNLYWYRQAAGRGLQLLFYSVGIGQISSEVPQNLSASRPQDRQFILSSKKLLLSDSGFYLCAWGTSGRSAEQFFGPGTRLTVL.

This clone was seen only a few times. The V gene is TRBV29-1, the J gene TRBJ2-5; TRBD2 agrees at 9 bases. This CDR3 region has 14 residues. Germline values: CDR1 SQVTM, CDR2 ANQGSEA. The trim removed 6 bases at V and 6 bases at J, leaving 11 bases unmatched. CDR3 sequence (DNA): TGCAGCGTGACTATAGCGGGAGTTGTGCAGACCCAGTACTTC. Protein product: CSVTIAGVVQTQYF. Filled out from reference TRBV29-1 and TRBJ2-5, the complete variable domain reads SAVISQKPSRDICQRGTSLTIQCQVDSQVTMMFWYRQQPGQSLTLIATANQGSEATYESGFVIDKFPISRPNLTFSTLTVSNMSPEDSSIYLCSVTIAGVVQTQYFGPGTRLLVL.

This clone was observed a few times. V is TRBV7-9 and J is TRBJ2-3; D is perhaps TRBD1 (5 bases). Deletions cut 2 bases from V and 3 bases from J, with 9 bases between. Germline assignment: CDR1 SEHNR and CDR2 FQNEAQ (reference sequence). The CDR3 runs 14 residues. This CDR3 is CASSLTGPTDTQYF. CDR3 in DNA: TGTGCCAGCAGCTTAACAGGTCCAACAGATACGCAGTATTTT.

V and J are TRBV9 and TRBJ2-1; 7 bases match TRBD1. Germline CDR1 is SGDLS and CDR2 is YYNGEE. The CDR3 sequence is 16 residues long. J was trimmed by 4 bases and V by 2 bases; bases with no gene match: 9. This CDR3 reads CASSVVTGALYNEQFF. CDR3 sequence (DNA): TGTGCCAGCAGCGTCGTCACAGGGGCGTTATACAATGAGCAGTTCTTC.

The V and J genes are TRBV5-1 and TRBJ2-2, with 7 bases matching TRBD1. Germline-derived CDR1 and CDR2 are SGHRS and YFSETQ. The length of the CDR3 is 14 residues. V gave up 0 bases and J gave up 7 bases; unmatched junction bases: 3. CDR3 sequence: CASSLGQGIGELFF. In DNA, the CDR3 is TGCGCCAGCAGCTTGGGACAGGGAATCGGGGAGCTGTTTTTT.

This clone turned up a few times. The chain uses TRBV29-1 and TRBJ1-2; 7 nucleotides align to TRBD1. The V and J ends lost 7 bases and 11 bases, in that order; junction bases with no gene match: 10. This CDR3 region has 11 residues. Germline CDR1 reads SQVTM; CDR2 reads ANQGSEA. CDR3 DNA sequence: TGCAGCGCTACCCTCACAGGGGAGTACACCTTC. Protein sequence: CSATLTGEYTF.

The chain uses TRBV5-4 and TRBJ2-7; 12 nucleotides align to TRBD2. CDR1 is SGHNT, CDR2 YYREEE, per germline (reference sequence). Trimming took 9 bases from V and 5 from J; bases not matched to a gene: 18. The CDR3 has 17 amino acids. The CDR3 sequence is CATATGLLTSGSHEQYF. CDR3 coding DNA: TGTGCCACCGCGACCGGGCTGTTGACTAGCGGGAGCCACGAGCAGTACTTC. Looking up the rest from reference TRBV5-4 and TRBJ2-7 gives the full variable domain: ETGVTQSPTHLIKTRGQQVTLRCSSQSGHNTVSWYQQALGQGPQFIFQYYREEENGRGNFPPRFSGLQFPNYSSELNVNALELDDSALYLCATATGLLTSGSHEQYFGPGTRLTVT.